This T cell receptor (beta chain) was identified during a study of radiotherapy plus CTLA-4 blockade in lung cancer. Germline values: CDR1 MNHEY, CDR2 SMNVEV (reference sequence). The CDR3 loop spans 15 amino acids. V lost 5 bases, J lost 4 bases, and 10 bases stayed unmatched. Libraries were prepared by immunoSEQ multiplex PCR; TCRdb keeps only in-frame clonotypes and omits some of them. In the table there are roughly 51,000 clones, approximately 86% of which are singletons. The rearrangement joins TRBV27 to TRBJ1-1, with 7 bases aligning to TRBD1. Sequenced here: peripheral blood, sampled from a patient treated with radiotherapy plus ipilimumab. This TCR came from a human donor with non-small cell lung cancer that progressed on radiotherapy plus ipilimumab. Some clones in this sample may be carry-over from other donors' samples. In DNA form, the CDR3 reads TGTGCCAGCAGTCGCTATCAGACAGGGCCCACTGAAGCTTTCTTT. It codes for CASSRYQTGPTEAFF.